The rows below give T cell receptor beta chains drawn from one sample of a study of T cell responses to AZD1222 COVID-19 vaccine. TCRdb's table, derived via immunoSEQ multiplex PCR, lists solely in-frame clones and lacks some. The table has 150,000 to 200,000 clones, 80% to 95% seen once. The sequencing used peripheral blood, collected 28 days after the second AZD1222 dose. The receptors originated from an adult who received the AZD1222 COVID-19 vaccine. The CDR3 runs from the conserved cysteine through the conserved F or W.

v_gene	len	j_gene	CDR3aa
TRBV6-5	12	TRBJ1-2	CASRFGPYGYTF
TRBV4-2	15	TRBJ1-2	CASSRLGQGADGYTF
TRBV28	15	TRBJ2-7	CASSLGGTFSYEQYF
TRBV19	14	TRBJ2-7	CASSVSGSIYEQYF
TRBV25-1	14	TRBJ2-3	CASSDSSGADTQYF
TRBV2	11	TRBJ2-1	CASSGSTEQFF
TRBV12-5	14	TRBJ2-7	CASAAEGFSYEQYF
TRBV28	14	TRBJ2-7	CASSWGRGTYEQYF
TRBV7-2	15	TRBJ2-1	CASSSSSGDYNEQFF
TRBV12-3/TRBV12-4	13	TRBJ1-2	CASSLGLSYGYTF
TRBV5-1	15	TRBJ1-2	CASSLTGSVLYGYTF
TRBV24-1	15	TRBJ2-5	CATSDPDRAVGTQYF
TRBV11-2	15	TRBJ2-7	CASRRTGQGSYEQYF
TRBV7-9	13	TRBJ2-3	CASNRGGTDTQYF
TRBV27	15	TRBJ1-5	CASSLATGSNQPQHF
TRBV4-2	14	TRBJ2-1	CASSQPQGDNEQFF
TRBV19	14	TRBJ2-5	CASARAPGGETQYF
TRBV5-1	17	TRBJ1-3	CASSPQGPGLTGNTIYF
TRBV3-1/TRBV3-2	12	TRBJ2-2	CASRFNTGELFF
TRBV4-3	17	TRBJ2-1	CASSQSPVLLHYNEQFF
TRBV2	14	TRBJ1-1	CASSERGMNTEAFF
TRBV30	16	TRBJ2-1	CAWRIPGRGGYNEQFF
TRBV29-1	16	TRBJ2-3	CSVERGWGSSTDTQYF
TRBV28	14	TRBJ1-2	CASSTGTDNYGYTF
TRBV5-5	16	TRBJ1-4	CASSLGTAATNEKLFF
TRBV30	13	TRBJ2-4	CAWQVAAKNIQYF
TRBV7-2	14	TRBJ2-5	CASSYGRGRETQYF
TRBV11-1	16	TRBJ2-2	CASSLTGGLNTGELFF
TRBV28	16	TRBJ1-6	CASRVQGSSYNSPLHF
TRBV4-3	16	TRBJ2-7	CASSQDLKVAGGEQYF
TRBV10-3	16	TRBJ1-6	CAIREGGGGYNSPLHF
TRBV6-6	14	TRBJ2-3	CASSYLGTSGVPYF
TRBV10-1	15	TRBJ2-3	CASSPSGGRPDTQYF
TRBV19	15	TRBJ1-5	CASTVGTGGNQPQHF
TRBV7-3	17	TRBJ2-1	CASSLMGTSGRGGEQFF
TRBV6-5	13	TRBJ2-5	CASTAVSQETQYF
TRBV5-4	13	TRBJ1-5	CASSLAGDQPQHF
TRBV18	14	TRBJ1-1	CASSPKSWNTEAFF
TRBV12-3/TRBV12-4	11	TRBJ2-5	CASSTGQAQYF
TRBV15	15	TRBJ2-1	CATSRGGTSRDEQFF
TRBV20-1	11	TRBJ2-6	CSASWGDVLTF
TRBV25-1	13	TRBJ1-2	CASSGSPLYGYTF
TRBV21-1	18	TRBJ1-5	CASIRLPRVEGFNQPQHF
TRBV7-8	17	TRBJ2-2	CASSLGLGGSGTGELFF
TRBV19	16	TRBJ2-6	CASSVNPRGGANVLTF
TRBV6-4	13	TRBJ1-6	CASSIENNSPLHF